The 18 T cell receptor beta chains listed next were all sequenced from one sample in a study of CD8 T cells in ankylosing spondylitis. Each CDR3 protein is one row after TCRdb ran MiXCR on the 5' RACE reads. Among about 24,000 distinct CDR3 sequences listed, 10% to 15% were seen once. Sample: blood. The receptors come from a male donor with ankylosing spondylitis or in good health (not recorded which).

This clonotype showed up just a few times. The chain is built from TRBV28 and TRBJ2-7; D call uncertain. CDR3 size: 12 residues. Germline V gives CDR1 MDHEN, CDR2 SYDVKM. V lost 5 bases and J 4 bases, leaving 9 bases between the germline ends. DNA of the CDR3: TGTGCCAGCAGTGTCAAAGGATACGAGCAGTACGTC. As protein: CASSVKGYEQYV.

This clonotype has only a few counts. V is TRBV27 and J is TRBJ2-4, with 12 bases matching TRBD2. Germline CDR1 MNHEY, CDR2 SMNVEV (reference sequence). This CDR3 comprises 19 residues. V dropped 2 bases and J dropped 7; count of bases not matched to a gene: 15. CDR3: CASSLHLAGGPWFENIQYF. Written as DNA, the CDR3 is TGTGCCAGCAGTTTACATCTAGCGGGAGGGCCTTGGTTTGAGAACATTCAGTACTTC.

The V gene is TRBV29-1, the J gene TRBJ2-3; D gene uncertain. Germline assignment: CDR1 SQVTM and CDR2 ANQGSEA. The ends were cut back, 2 bases at V and 0 bases at J, with 9 bases in the middle. CDR3 length: 14 residues. Here the CDR3 reads CSVETALSTDTQYF. The DNA of the CDR3 is TGCAGCGTTGAAACAGCCCTCAGCACAGATACGCAGTATTTT.

CDR3 coding DNA: TGCGCCAGCAGCCTCCAGACAGGGGTGGACACCGGGGAGCTGTTTTTT. Translated, it gives CASSLQTGVDTGELFF. The chain employs TRBV5-1 and TRBJ2-2; 8 bases map to TRBD1. This CDR3 spans 16 amino acids. V lost 4 bases to trimming and J lost 3 bases; unmatched junction nucleotides: 8. Germline lookup yields CDR1 SGHRS and CDR2 YFSETQ. The whole variable domain, filled in from reference TRBV5-1 and TRBJ2-2, reads KAGVTQTPRYLIKTRGQQVTLSCSPISGHRSVSWYQQTPGQGLQFLFEYFSETQRNKGNFPGRFSGRQFSNSRSEMNVSTLELGDSALYLCASSLQTGVDTGELFFGEGSRLTVL.

The J gene is TRBJ1-2, the V gene TRBV12-3 or TRBV12-4; D possibly corresponds to TRBD1 (6 bases). There are 16 residues in the CDR3. The V gene lost 4 bases and the J gene lost 0 bases, with 15 bases spanning the gap. The CDR3 reads CASSSRGGAANYGYTF. CDR3 DNA sequence: TGTGCCAGCAGTTCCCGTGGGGGGGCAGCTAACTATGGCTACACCTTC.

This clonotype was detected many times. The chain employs TRBV11-2 and TRBJ2-1; D call uncertain. The CDR3 has 12 amino acids. V was clipped by 5 bases and J by 5 bases, with 7 bases between them. The germline V gene has CDR1 SGHAT and CDR2 FQNNGV. CDR3 sequence (DNA): TGTGCCAGCAGCAAAGGCGACAATGAGCAGTTCTTC. Residues: CASSKGDNEQFF. Full variable domain (outside the CDR3, taken from reference TRBV11-2 and TRBJ2-1): EAGVAQSPRYKIIEKRQSVAFWCNPISGHATLYWYQQILGQGPKLLIQFQNNGVVDDSQLPKDRFSAERLKGVDSTLKIQPAKLEDSAVYLCASSKGDNEQFFGPGTRLTVL.

This clonotype was seen a handful of times. The CDR3 sequence is CASTLMTSSYNEQFF. The CDR3 DNA follows: TGCGCCAGCACCTTAATGACCAGCTCCTACAATGAGCAGTTCTTC. This chain joins TRBV5-1 and TRBJ2-1; D is unresolved. CDR1 is SGHRS, CDR2 YFSETQ, per germline. The CDR3 is 15 amino acids. V lost 6 bases to trimming and J lost 0 bases, with 13 bases between them.

This clonotype was observed a handful of times. V is TRBV5-1 and J is TRBJ2-3, with TRBD2 matching 8 bases. The V gene end was trimmed by 7 bases and the J gene end by 0 bases; junction bases not matched to a gene: 4. CDR3 length: 14 amino acids. Germline V CDR1 and CDR2: SGHRS, YFSETQ. CDR3 coding DNA: TGCGCCAGCCTTAGCGGGGAGAGCACAGATACGCAGTATTTT. Protein: CASLSGESTDTQYF. Using reference TRBV5-1 and TRBJ2-3 for the parts outside the CDR3, the full variable domain is KAGVTQTPRYLIKTRGQQVTLSCSPISGHRSVSWYQQTPGQGLQFLFEYFSETQRNKGNFPGRFSGRQFSNSRSEMNVSTLELGDSALYLCASLSGESTDTQYFGPGTRLTVL.

The J gene is TRBJ1-1, the V gene TRBV27; D gene unclear. The germline V gene encodes CDR1 MNHEY and CDR2 SMNVEV (reference sequence). Trimming took off 4 bases at V and 4 bases at J, with 10 bases between the two ends. This CDR3 is 13 amino acids long. This CDR3 is CASSSSGGTEAFF. The CDR3 region has the DNA TGTGCCAGCAGTTCTTCTGGTGGCACTGAAGCTTTCTTT.

This clonotype was seen more than once but under ten times. V gene TRBV29-1 combines with J gene TRBJ2-5, with D possibly being TRBD2 (5 bases). The CDR3 extends over 11 amino acids. Germline CDR1 SQVTM, CDR2 ANQGSEA. With 6 bases removed from V and 1 base from J, the gap between germline ends came to 6 bases. The CDR3 DNA reads as TGCAGCGTGCGGGTCCAAGAGACCCAGTACTTC. Residues: CSVRVQETQYF.

The V and J genes are TRBV4-3 and TRBJ1-1, with D perhaps matching TRBD1 (6 bases). The V gene lost 1 base and the J gene lost 7 bases, with 10 bases spanning the gap. The CDR3 length is 13 residues. Germline assignment: CDR1 LGHNA and CDR2 YSLEER. The DNA for the CDR3 is TGCGCCAGCAGCCAAGTGGGGGGGCTTGAAGCTTTCTTT. Protein sequence: CASSQVGGLEAFF.

The V gene is TRBV7-2, the J gene TRBJ2-5; D is ambiguous. The germline V gene encodes CDR1 SGHTA and CDR2 FQGNSA. The germline V and J ends were trimmed by 5 bases and 4 bases, with 11 bases remaining between them. This CDR3 is 13 amino acids long. CDR3 nucleotide sequence: TGTGCCAGCAGCCCCGCGTTTGGAGAGACCCAGTACTTC. Amino acid sequence: CASSPAFGETQYF.

In this sample, this clonotype turned up many times. The genes are TRBV29-1 and TRBJ2-3; perhaps TRBD1 as D (5 bases). This CDR3 is built from 14 residues. Germline values: CDR1 SQVTM, CDR2 ANQGSEA. The V gene lost 4 bases and the J gene lost 2 bases, with 13 bases spanning the gap. CDR3 DNA sequence: TGCAGCGTTGTAGCAGGGTATTTCACAGATACGCAGTATTTT. It encodes CSVVAGYFTDTQYF.

By its share, this clonotype is medium-sized. This chain joins TRBV28 and TRBJ2-7, with 8 bases aligning to TRBD1. The length of the CDR3 is 13 residues. Germline CDR1 MDHEN, CDR2 SYDVKM. With V trimmed by 8 bases and J by 2 bases, 5 bases remained unmatched. CDR3 amino acids: CASLRQGTYEQYF. CDR3 bases: TGTGCCAGCCTGAGACAGGGGACCTACGAGCAGTACTTC.

This clonotype ranks as medium-sized. The gene calls are TRBV29-1 and TRBJ2-5; 8 nucleotides align to TRBD1. CDR3 length: 13 amino acids. V lost 6 bases and J lost 7; bases outside the gene matches: 10. The germline CDR1 and CDR2 sequences are SQVTM and ANQGSEA. As DNA, the CDR3 is TGCAGCGTGGAACGGACAGGGTCGAGGACCCAGTACTTC. The encoded protein is CSVERTGSRTQYF.

The chain couples TRBV29-1 to TRBJ2-1; 10 bases are a match to TRBD2. The CDR3 length is 13 residues. Germline-derived CDR1 and CDR2 are SQVTM and ANQGSEA. Losses at the gene ends were 4 bases for V and 9 bases for J; bases not matched to a gene: 6. Written as DNA, the CDR3 is TGCAGCGTTGGGTCTAGCGGGAGCGGTGAGCAGTTCTTC. It codes for CSVGSSGSGEQFF.

Ten or more counts support this clonotype. V is TRBV7-2 and J is TRBJ2-3; D is possibly TRBD2 (6 bases). The CDR3 is 14 amino acids. The V gene's germline CDR1 is SGHTA and CDR2 FQGNSA. V gave up 3 bases and J gave up 6 bases, with 13 bases separating them. The CDR3 region is CASSLDGRYDTQYF. The CDR3 region has the DNA TGTGCCAGCAGCTTGGACGGGAGATACGATACGCAGTATTTT. The whole variable domain, filled in from reference TRBV7-2 and TRBJ2-3, reads GAGVSQSPSNKVTEKGKDVELRCDPISGHTALYWYRQSLGQGLEFLIYFQGNSAPDKSGLPSDRFSAERTGGSVSTLTIQRTQQEDSAVYLCASSLDGRYDTQYFGPGTRLTVL.

This clonotype has only a few counts. The chain has TRBV20-1 and TRBJ2-3; 9 nucleotides line up with TRBD2. The germline CDR1 and CDR2 sequences are DFQATT and SNEGSKA (reference sequence). The CDR3 spans 15 residues. V shed 1 base, J shed 4 bases, and the junction held 6 bases outside the gene matches. Here the CDR3 reads CSARVDSGSPDTQYF. The DNA for the CDR3 is TGCAGTGCTAGAGTTGATAGCGGGAGCCCAGATACGCAGTATTTT.